This T cell receptor beta chain was identified in a study of cytomegalovirus exposure and HLA in healthy donors (TCRdb year 2017). For the wider study: An earlier analysis of several hundred of the donors reported about 250 Gb of sequence data and roughly 100 million unique TCR beta sequences from some 180 million T cells. The number of donors typed differed by locus, with about 629-640 for A, B, C, DRB1 and DQB1, roughly 520 for DQA1, 606 for DPA1, and 472 for DPB1. Roughly five DR-DQ haplotypes were handled as single units for association and clustering, since linkage in the cohort was strong. In a later genetic analysis, genome-wide SNP genotypes for 398 of the 666 donors were used, and that subset was treated as a discovery cohort. Of the 398 genotyped donors, over 80% were placed in the genetic ancestry cluster associated with self-reported Caucasian donors. Rather than drawing on any new phenotypic data, the later analysis identified candidate immune exposures from TCR beta sequences and the way those sequences occurred across donors. Along with the roughly 670-subject first cohort, a separate validation cohort of over 90 different subjects was used. An earlier analysis of several hundred of the donors used high-throughput TCR beta sequencing to judge whether each TCR beta V gene segment behaved as functional or pseudogenic. To study patterns of TCR occurrence, a later analysis re-analyzed previously published TCR beta repertoires from 600 to 750 donors and added high-resolution HLA genotyping. The study profiled the T cell repertoires of hundreds of subjects by immunosequencing and related them to cytomegalovirus serostatus. HLA typing included class I and class II loci at four-digit resolution. Alongside the repertoire data, information on donor age, sex, ethnicity and CMV serostatus was compiled. About 280 gigabases of sequencing data and around 85 million unique TCR sequences made up an early release that covered fewer than 650 HLA-typed donors. Every discovery cohort repertoire had been produced on one sequencing platform. Among about 400 genotyped donors of the cohort, an average of around 250,000 unique TCR beta nucleotide sequences was sequenced per donor, of which 15% to 20% were non-productive. High-throughput TCR immunosequencing, statistical association of individual TCRs with disease status, and machine learning were combined to predict cytomegalovirus infection status. The study aimed to test whether cataloging public T cell receptors could reveal signatures of past pathogen exposure. Study-level results and caveats: The 87-base-pair reads could not distinguish some IMGT-functional V segments, including TRBV6-2 and TRBV6-3, so those segments were excluded. Several of the top co-occurrence clusters appeared to be linked to parvovirus B19, influenza, CMV and Epstein-Barr virus, according to a later analysis. In vitro tests confirmed that a few of the cytomegalovirus-associated TCR beta chains recognize cytomegalovirus antigens. An association between a missense DCLRE1C variant and V-gene and J-gene trimming of TCR beta chains was found in a later genetic analysis and replicated in an independent cohort. Most TCR sequences were seen in very few donors, while some public TCRs were found in many individuals. HLA typing was unavailable for some donors at each locus, so association tests used only the typed subset. The study listed 150 to 200 TCR beta chains as associated with cytomegalovirus. An earlier analysis of around 540 of the donors showed that most TCR beta V segments appeared in productive rearrangements either about 87% or about 30% of the time, which broadly matched IMGT annotations. In a later analysis, most CMV-associated TCR beta chains were found to appear HLA-restricted, with HLA associations seemingly driven largely by CMV exposure. In a later analysis, HLA-associated TCR beta chains showed more clonal expansion and lower generation probabilities than non-associated chains that were equally common. Presence/absence analyses assumed roughly uniform sequencing depth across donors, an assumption that may not hold. According to a later analysis, TCR association rates differed among HLA loci, with DRB1 alleles showing the most associated TCRs and HLA-C alleles showing the fewest. It was suggested by the authors that the approach could potentially be generalized to other disease states and immunological phenotypes. Cytomegalovirus status was reported to be diagnosed by the classifier with high specificity and sensitivity in both the original and validation cohorts. Correlated functional status among segregating V segments might reflect linkage disequilibrium, but an unknown experimental factor could not be ruled out. In a later analysis, around 17,000 TCR beta sequences were associated with specific HLA alleles at a false discovery rate of 0.05. The cohort was sequenced for TCR beta chains only, and without alpha or paired-chain data the features that could be detected were limited. Compared with the approximately 670-donor mean, donors in an Asian-associated ancestry cluster had fewer N-insertions in productive TCRs, according to a later genetic analysis. Assigning TCR associations to individual alleles was difficult when HLA alleles, especially DR and DQ, strongly co-occurred. For the cohort, immune exposure information was limited to CMV serostatus. The earlier analysis of 587 of the donors excluded approximately 15 rarely observed V segments, including chromosome 9 orphons, because counts were too low. A cluster of highly shared sequence variants was judged likely to represent a technical artifact of the sequencing pipeline. A further reported finding was that TCR beta sequences accurately predicted the HLA-A and HLA-B alleles for most subjects in the first cohort.

In regard to this clone: This receptor's antigen is unknown. One base away there is no much larger clone; base qualities are not given.

Libraries came from the immunoSEQ multiplex PCR assay. The multiplex PCR relied on a mix of 60 forward primers for TCR Vbeta segments and 13 reverse primers for TCR Jbeta segments. The CDR3 region of rearranged TCR beta genes was amplified from genomic DNA with a multiplex PCR assay. The amplified TCR beta libraries were sequenced on the Illumina HiSeq System as 87-base-pair reads. In the original analysis: Across the roughly 700 repertoires, a later analysis counted 80 million or so unique TCR beta chains, roughly 11 million of which were shared by at least two donors. Raw reads were error-corrected and collapsed into unique sequences by a nearest-neighbor algorithm in which closely related sequences were merged to remove PCR and sequencing errors. Alignment of CDR3 sequences to IMGT reference sequences was used to assign V, D and J gene segments. Each retained sequence needed at least a six-nucleotide match to both a V gene segment and a J gene segment. A rearrangement was called productive if the CDR3 had no stop codons and remained in frame with V and J, and every other rearrangement was called non-productive. Following IMGT convention, CDR3 was defined as the stretch from the second conserved V-encoded cysteine to the conserved J-encoded phenylalanine. In an earlier analysis of roughly 610 of the donors, sequences lacking an unambiguous match to a single V gene segment were excluded. In an earlier analysis of more than 500 of the donors, a V segment was called functional when productive rearrangements were above 56.7%, and segregating when the standard deviation between donors exceeded 5%. A statistical classification framework was developed to diagnose cytomegalovirus status using the catalog of TCR beta chain sequences. V and J gene assignment, in a later analysis, came from comparing TCR nucleotide sequences with IMGT/GENE-DB human TR gene sequences. The TCRdist pipeline was used in a later analysis to assign CDR3 sequences and most-parsimonious VDJ recombination scenarios. In a later analysis, each TCR beta chain was defined by its CDR3 amino acid sequence together with its V-gene family, and reads lacking a unique V-gene family were excluded. As a way to deal with suspected cross-contamination and a sequencing artifact, a later analysis dropped over 550 nucleotide sequences that were highly shared and had low generation probability. In a later analysis, a clonal expansion index for each public chain was calculated from normalized within-repertoire ranks of inferred template counts. In a later analysis, generation probabilities were computed using a VDJ recombination model fitted to out-of-frame rearrangements, and the results were checked against IGoR. A later analysis scored TCR-TCR, TCR-HLA and TCR-CMV co-occurrence with hypergeometric tests, applying a repertoire-size bias correction to TCR pairs. A later analysis estimated false discovery rates by permuting HLA or CMV assignments 20 times. In a later analysis, co-occurring TCRs were grouped using DBSCAN, with TCRdist sequence similarity added in when clustering inside HLA-allele-positive subsets. Repertoires with fewer than 30,000 or more than 120,000 public chains, plus five repertoires with anomalous nucleotide sharing, were excluded from co-occurrence clustering. The table was pulled from immuneACCESS by TCRdb, which kept in-frame rearrangements only. Such tables lose some clones; where checked, under half of the loss comes from unresolved V genes, and the rest has no known cause. The DNA was the basis for D and trimming; V, J and clone size are from that table. For this sample there are about 140,000 clones; 79% appear just once. The leading ten clones occupy approximately 1% of the sample.

The cohort was made up of 500 to 800 healthy bone marrow donors. At the time of sampling, every cohort member was nominally healthy, though immune exposures that went unrecorded were likely present. The donor was CMV seronegative and belonged to the group of around 350 seronegative cohort members. A peripheral blood sample was collected from each donor, and TCR beta sequencing was performed on peripheral blood mononuclear cells. The Qiagen DNeasy Blood Extraction Kit was used to extract genomic DNA from the blood cell samples. Deletion took 0 bases off V and 7 bases off J, with a span of 11 bases between the germline ends. CDR1 and CDR2, looked up from the germline V gene, are SGHTS and YDEGEE. Its CDR3 holds 14 amino acids, cysteine through phenylalanine. The entry retains the CDR3 DNA only, 42 bases that are in frame from base 1.

This chain is built from TRBV5-8 and TRBJ2-1; TRBD2 is perhaps the D gene, given 6 matching bases. This TCR was sampled from a man between 18 and 29 years old in good health and CMV-seronegative. What was sequenced was PBMCs. The sequenced DNA is TGTGCCAGCAGCTTGGTGGGGGGATGGAATGAGCAGTTCTTC. Translated, this is CASSLVGGWNEQFF.